The 32 T cell receptor beta chains below were found in one sample sequenced in a study of T-cell reconstitution after alpha-beta-depleted transplantation in children. Unique molecular identifiers were incorporated when the TCRbeta library was constructed. Using its own MiXCR run on the PCR reads, TCRdb lists one record per CDR3 protein. The table records around 140,000 distinct CDR3 sequences, more than 8% of them present only once. The material sequenced was PBMCs, mostly from graft donor cells, taken 180 days after TCRalphabeta/CD19-depleted stem cell transplant. The receptors originated from a female patient aged 2-10 years who had a stem cell transplant for congenital amegakaryocytic thrombocytopenia, so the T cells may come from the graft donor.

This clonotype was detected many times. The chain carries TRBV7-3 and TRBJ2-1, with 10 bases matching TRBD1. CDR1 is SGHTA, CDR2 FQGTGA, per germline. Losses at the gene ends were 3 bases for V and 5 bases for J; bases not matched to a gene: 4. The CDR3 has 15 residues. CDR3 loop: CASSLGQGTDNEQFF. CDR3 in DNA: TGTGCCAGCAGCTTGGGACAGGGGACTGACAATGAGCAGTTCTTC.

The sample holds many counts of this clonotype. The chain combines TRBV20-1 with TRBJ2-1; TRBD2 matches 8 bases. CDR1 and CDR2 (germline): DFQATT, SNEGSKA (reference sequence). The CDR3 sequence is 14 residues long. V gave up 6 bases and J gave up 7 bases; unmatched junction bases: 11. The CDR3 region is CSARARLAWNEQFF. Here the CDR3 DNA reads TGCAGTGCGCGCGCCCGACTAGCGTGGAATGAGCAGTTCTTC.

There are a few counts of this clonotype. This chain connects TRBV4-2 to TRBJ2-5; weak D call: TRBD2 (5 bases). Per the germline V gene, CDR1 is LGHNA and CDR2 is YNFKEQ. This CDR3 comprises 15 residues. Trimming removed 0 bases from V and 4 bases from J, with 12 bases in between. The DNA of the CDR3 is TGTGCCAGCAGCCAAGATCTGATAGCGTTAGAGACCCAGTACTTC. Protein product: CASSQDLIALETQYF.

This clonotype has a handful of counts. The gene calls are TRBV24-1 and TRBJ2-3, with D uncertain. The CDR3 is 12 residues long. V gave up 4 bases and J gave up 4 bases, with 5 bases separating them. Germline lookup yields CDR1 KGHDR and CDR2 SFDVKD. The CDR3 sequence: CATSDPSDTQYF. The CDR3 DNA sequence: TGTGCCACCAGTGACCCTTCAGATACGCAGTATTTT.

The chain carries TRBV20-1 and TRBJ2-1; D is perhaps TRBD1 (6 bases). The length of the CDR3 is 12 residues. Germline CDR1 reads DFQATT; CDR2 reads SNEGSKA (reference sequence). Trimming removed 6 bases at V and 7 bases at J, with 13 bases between. DNA of the CDR3: TGCAGTGCGACGACAGGCCCAAATGAGCAGTTCTTC. Translation gives CSATTGPNEQFF.

This clonotype was detected ten times or more. The chain recombines TRBV5-5 with TRBJ1-1; TRBD1 agrees at 7 bases. V was pared by 4 bases and J by 6 bases, with 0 bases of the junction left unmatched. The length of the CDR3 is 11 residues. The germline V gene encodes CDR1 SGHKS and CDR2 YYEKEE (reference sequence). The DNA of the CDR3 is TGTGCCAGCAGCGGGACAGCTGAAGCTTTCTTT. Protein product: CASSGTAEAFF.

This clonotype was recorded at least ten times. This CDR3 reads CASSLGGVLSGANVLTF. CDR3 DNA: TGTGCCAGCAGCTTGGGGGGCGTTCTCTCTGGGGCCAACGTCCTGACTTTC. This chain uses TRBV5-6 with TRBJ2-6; TRBD1 might be the D (5 bases). CDR1 is SGHDT, CDR2 YYEEEE, per germline. The CDR3 covers 17 residues. V lost 0 bases and J 0 bases, leaving 10 bases between the germline ends.

This clonotype occurred a few times. CDR3 bases: TGTGCCAGCAGAGACCCCGCTACTAAGGTGCAGTTCTTC. Amino acids: CASRDPATKVQFF. The chain couples TRBV6-1 to TRBJ2-1; D uncertain. The germline gives CDR1 MNHNS, CDR2 SASEGT. V was trimmed by 6 bases and J by 12 bases, leaving 18 bases between them. The CDR3 totals 13 residues.

This clonotype was counted at least ten times. The J gene is TRBJ1-1, the V gene TRBV3-1; D gene unclear. The CDR3 contains 12 residues. CDR1 LGHDT and CDR2 YNNKEL come from the germline V gene (reference sequence). Deletions cut 3 bases from V and 4 bases from J, with 6 bases between. The CDR3 is CASSQWGTEAFF. Here the CDR3 DNA reads TGTGCCAGCAGCCAGTGGGGCACTGAAGCTTTCTTT.

This clonotype was recorded at least ten times. The rearrangement uses TRBV6-5 and TRBJ2-7; D is perhaps TRBD1 (6 bases). Between the trimmed V and J ends, which lost 6 bases and 2 bases, there was a span of 17 bases. The CDR3 is 15 residues long. The germline CDR1 and CDR2 sequences are MNHEY and SVGAGI. In DNA form, the CDR3 reads TGTGCCAGCAGCCGTGGACAGCCAGGGGCCTACGAGCAGTACTTC. As protein: CASSRGQPGAYEQYF.

This clonotype was recorded many times. CDR3 bases: TGTGCCAGCAGGTCTAGCGGGACGGAGACCCAGTACTTC. Translated: CASRSSGTETQYF. V is TRBV7-2 and J is TRBJ2-5, with 9 nucleotides matching TRBD2. Germline CDR1 and CDR2: SGHTA and FQGNSA. CDR3 length equals 13 residues. J lost 5 bases, V lost 6 bases, and 4 bases had no gene match. The full variable domain, in which reference TRBV7-2 and TRBJ2-5 provide the parts outside the CDR3, is GAGVSQSPSNKVTEKGKDVELRCDPISGHTALYWYRQSLGQGLEFLIYFQGNSAPDKSGLPSDRFSAERTGGSVSTLTIQRTQQEDSAVYLCASRSSGTETQYFGPGTRLLVL.

This clonotype was counted a few times. J is TRBJ2-3 and V is TRBV18, with 15 nucleotides matching TRBD2. Germline CDR1 reads KGHSH; CDR2 reads LQKENI. The CDR3 has 19 residues. Losses at the gene ends were 0 bases for V and 0 bases for J; bases not matched to a gene: 4. The CDR3 loop is CASSPPGLAGGTSTDTQYF. In DNA form, the CDR3 reads TGTGCCAGCTCACCACCGGGACTAGCGGGAGGAACTAGCACAGATACGCAGTATTTT.

The J gene is TRBJ1-6, the V gene TRBV27; 7 positions match TRBD1. Trimming at V came to 0 bases and at J to 10 bases, leaving 9 bases not matched to a gene. The CDR3 spans 16 residues. Germline V CDR1 and CDR2: MNHEY, SMNVEV (reference sequence). The CDR3 coding sequence is TGTGCCAGCAGTTTATCGGGAACAGGGGCTTGGTCACCCCTCCACTTT. It specifies CASSLSGTGAWSPLHF.

This clonotype was seen a few times. The chain employs TRBV20-1 and TRBJ2-3, with 8 bases identical to TRBD2. CDR3 length: 16 amino acids. Unmatched junction bases numbered 17, after V lost 6 bases and J lost 6 bases. CDR1 is DFQATT and CDR2 is SNEGSKA in the germline V gene (reference sequence). CDR3 sequence reads: CSATPPIAGNGDTQYF. The CDR3, as DNA: TGCAGTGCCACCCCTCCCATAGCGGGGAACGGGGATACGCAGTATTTT.

In its sample, this clonotype was seen many times. This chain joins TRBV5-1 and TRBJ2-2; 9 bases are shared with TRBD1. This CDR3 is built from 14 residues. Trimming took 3 bases from V and 6 from J; bases not matched to a gene: 3. Germline-derived CDR1 and CDR2 are SGHRS and YFSETQ. In nucleotides, the CDR3 is TGCGCCAGCAGCTGGGGACAGGGTGCCGGGGAGCTGTTTTTT. It is translated as CASSWGQGAGELFF.

This clonotype came up many times. V gene TRBV10-3 combines with J gene TRBJ2-7; 8 nucleotides match TRBD1. Germline CDR1 is ENHRY and CDR2 is SYGVKD. CDR3 length equals 14 residues. The V gene end was trimmed by 11 bases and the J gene end by 0 bases; junction bases not matched to a gene: 9. The CDR3 is CAARLGTGSYEQYF. In nucleotides, the CDR3 is TGTGCCGCCAGACTCGGGACAGGCTCCTACGAGCAGTACTTC.

Here the CDR3 reads CSARPWTGVGTEAFF. The DNA for the CDR3 is TGCAGTGCTAGACCATGGACAGGGGTGGGCACTGAAGCTTTCTTT. The chain uses TRBV20-1 and TRBJ1-1, with 9 bases aligning to TRBD1. Losses at the gene ends were 2 bases for V and 4 bases for J; bases not matched to a gene: 8. There are 15 residues in the CDR3. Germline-derived CDR1 and CDR2 are DFQATT and SNEGSKA (reference sequence).

This clonotype was observed many times. The chain has TRBV20-1 and TRBJ2-7, with 10 bases matching TRBD1. CDR3 length equals 16 residues. V lost 6 bases and J lost 3; bases outside the gene matches: 14. Germline CDR1 DFQATT, CDR2 SNEGSKA (reference sequence). CDR3 DNA: TGCAGTGCCAGGGCTCGACAGGGGGCAGAGGGCTACGAGCAGTACTTC. Translation gives CSARARQGAEGYEQYF.

This clonotype was picked up many times. The chain employs TRBV27 and TRBJ1-2; D possibly corresponds to TRBD1 (6 bases). Germline CDR1 is MNHEY and CDR2 is SMNVEV (reference sequence). This CDR3 is 15 amino acids long. The ends were cut back, 7 bases at V and 3 bases at J, with 18 bases in the middle. CDR3 loop: CASKALGAIDYGYTF. The CDR3 region has the DNA TGTGCCAGCAAGGCATTGGGGGCGATCGACTATGGCTACACCTTC.

The V gene is TRBV28, the J gene TRBJ2-1; D is uncertain. Trimming pared 8 bases from V and 0 bases from J, leaving 14 bases between. This CDR3 contains 15 residues. CDR1 and CDR2 (germline): MDHEN, SYDVKM. The CDR3 bases are TGTGCCAGCCCCGAGATCCCCCGCTCCTACAATGAGCAGTTCTTC. Translated, it gives CASPEIPRSYNEQFF.

This clonotype was counted between two and nine times. The V gene is TRBV12-3 or TRBV12-4, the J gene TRBJ2-5, with 7 bases fitting TRBD1. V shed 6 bases and J 1 base; nucleotides not matched to a gene: 2. The CDR3 spans 13 residues. The CDR3 DNA sequence: TGTGCCAGCAGCTGGACAGGCCAAGAGACCCAGTACTTC. Its protein is CASSWTGQETQYF.

This clonotype was detected many times. CDR3 loop: CASSLARRQGVYGYTF. CDR3 sequence (DNA): TGTGCCAGCAGCTTAGCGCGAAGGCAGGGTGTCTATGGCTACACCTTC. The J gene is TRBJ1-2, the V gene TRBV7-9; perhaps TRBD1 as D (5 bases). This CDR3 comprises 16 residues. V lost 0 bases to trimming and J lost 4 bases, with 15 bases between them. CDR1 and CDR2 from the germline V gene are SEHNR and FQNEAQ (reference sequence).

The chain is built from TRBV20-1 and TRBJ2-7; TRBD1 agrees at 7 bases. Germline V gene sequence: CDR1 DFQATT, CDR2 SNEGSKA (reference sequence). The trim removed 8 bases at V and 4 bases at J, leaving 5 bases unmatched. The CDR3 totals 11 residues. CDR3 protein: CSPIQGYEQYF. The CDR3 bases are TGCAGTCCCATACAGGGGTACGAGCAGTACTTC.

This clonotype has a count of ten or more. The chain uses TRBV20-1 and TRBJ2-3, with a tentative D call TRBD2 (6 bases). V was cut by 4 bases and J by 0 bases, with 14 bases left in between. The CDR3 has 15 residues. Germline V lookup: CDR1 DFQATT, CDR2 SNEGSKA (reference sequence). CDR3 DNA: TGCAGTGCTAATCAGGGACTGGAGAGCACAGATACGCAGTATTTT. Its protein product is CSANQGLESTDTQYF.

This clonotype was seen many times. This chain connects TRBV18 to TRBJ1-5; 9 nucleotides match TRBD1. The CDR3 runs to 15 residues. The ends lost 1 base at V and 6 bases at J; junction bases unmatched: 4. In germline, CDR1 is KGHSH, CDR2 LQKENI. Here the CDR3 DNA reads TGTGCCAGCTCACCACAGGGACAGGGACGTCAGCCCCAGCATTTT. Amino acid sequence: CASSPQGQGRQPQHF.

There are many counts of this clonotype. The rearrangement links TRBV11-1 to TRBJ2-7, with D perhaps being TRBD1 or TRBD2 (6 bases each). This CDR3 comprises 18 residues. Per the germline V gene, CDR1 is SGHAT and CDR2 is FQDESV (reference sequence). V was shortened by 5 bases and J by 7 bases, with 30 bases between the two germline ends. CDR3 nucleotide sequence: TGTGCCAGCAGCCTGGGGGAGGTCCAGGGGTACTTGCGAGATGAGCAGTACTTC. Protein sequence: CASSLGEVQGYLRDEQYF.

There are many counts of this clonotype. The chain carries TRBV12-3 or TRBV12-4 and TRBJ1-2; D gene ambiguous. The CDR3 has 15 residues. Between the trimmed V and J ends, which lost 6 bases and 2 bases, there was a span of 16 bases. The CDR3, as DNA: TGTGCCAGCAGCCGAGCACTCAAGAGAAACTATGGCTACACCTTC. Amino acid sequence: CASSRALKRNYGYTF.

This clonotype has at least ten counts. The chain couples TRBV7-6 to TRBJ2-3, with TRBD2 matching over 8 bases. V lost 0 bases and J lost 6; bases outside the gene matches: 2. This CDR3 contains 14 residues. CDR1 is SGHVS, CDR2 FNYEAQ, per germline. DNA of the CDR3: TGTGCCAGCAGCTTAGCCGGGGGGGGTGATACGCAGTATTTT. As protein: CASSLAGGGDTQYF. Variable domain in full (rest from reference TRBV7-6 and TRBJ2-3): GAGVSQSPRYKVTKRGQDVALRCDPISGHVSLYWYRQALGQGPEFLTYFNYEAQQDKSGLPNDRFSAERPEGSISTLTIQRTEQRDSAMYRCASSLAGGGDTQYFGPGTRLTVL.

This clonotype was recorded many times. The V and J genes are TRBV24-1 and TRBJ2-1, with 9 bases that match TRBD1. Germline assignment: CDR1 KGHDR and CDR2 SFDVKD. The CDR3 sequence is 14 residues long. V dropped 7 bases and J dropped 6; count of bases not matched to a gene: 6. This CDR3 reads CATSGQGKGNEQFF. The CDR3 DNA reads TGTGCCACCAGCGGACAGGGGAAGGGCAATGAGCAGTTCTTC.

In its sample, this clonotype was seen a few times. This rearrangement joins TRBV9 to TRBJ2-5; D is perhaps TRBD2 (6 bases). Trimming left V 2 bases short and J 1 base short, with 12 bases between. Germline-derived CDR1 and CDR2 are SGDLS and YYNGEE. The CDR3 extends over 15 amino acids. CDR3 bases: TGTGCCAGCAGCGTGGTCGGGAGTACCCAAGAGACCCAGTACTTC. Translating gives CASSVVGSTQETQYF.

The V and J genes are TRBV4-1 and TRBJ2-1, with D perhaps matching TRBD1 (6 bases). The germline gives CDR1 MGHRA, CDR2 YSYEKL. Trimming took 2 bases from V and 8 from J, leaving 13 bases between them. The CDR3 has 14 residues. The CDR3, as DNA: TGCGCCAGCAGCCAACCGGACAGAATAGATGAGCAGTTCTTC. Its translation: CASSQPDRIDEQFF.

CDR3 in amino acids: CSARPGGLLGAGSYNEQFF. The CDR3 DNA follows: TGCAGTGCCCGTCCCGGCGGTTTGTTGGGAGCGGGCTCCTACAATGAGCAGTTCTTC. This sequence joins TRBV20-1 and TRBJ2-1; the D gene is possibly TRBD2 (6 bases). The V end lost 6 bases, the J end lost 0 bases, and 27 bases lay between the germline ends. Germline assignment: CDR1 DFQATT and CDR2 SNEGSKA (reference sequence). The CDR3 is made up of 19 amino acids.